The clone carrying this TCR beta chain was recorded a few times. Its antigen remains unidentified. The data stem from a study of vaccination effects on CD4 cells after COVID-19. The CDR3 covers 12 residues. Germline values: CDR1 SNHLY, CDR2 FYNNEI. Trimming shortened V by 5 bases and J by 12 bases, and 14 bases separated the two germline ends. Some clones are missing from TCRdb's copy, which holds only in-frame ones; the method was immunoSEQ multiplex PCR. The sample yields fewer than 85,000 clones, about 80% seen once. Antigen-specific CD4+ T cells were expanded with viral peptide pools in the ViraFEST assay before sequencing. With roughly nine days of culture completed, CD4+ T cells were isolated. Each participant was given two doses of one vaccine (BNT162b2 or mRNA-1273).

The sample consisted of CD4+ T cells from PBMCs cultured with HCoV-OC43 spike peptides, taken after COVID-19 vaccination. Sample subset: HCoV-OC43 spike overlapping peptide pool stimulation. This receptor was obtained from a human donor who received a COVID-19 vaccine. The V call is TRBV2, the J call TRBJ1-5, with a tentative D call TRBD1 (5 bases). The CDR3 sequence is CASSNGVGHQHF. The CDR3 DNA reads as TGTGCCAGCAGTAATGGGGTGGGGCACCAGCATTTT.